This entry lists 31 T cell receptor beta chains sequenced from one sample in a study of blood T cell repertoires in COVID-19. Clones were sequenced by immunoSEQ multiplex PCR, and TCRdb holds only the in-frame ones, with some missing. The profile covers roughly 260,000 clones, with roughly 87% appearing a single time and about 6.3% taken by the ten largest. Source material: PBMCs or T cells enriched from blood (not recorded which). Source of these receptors: a woman in her twenties or thirties with acute COVID-19.

V is TRBV3-1 (or the pseudogene TRBV3-2) and J is TRBJ2-5; 8 bases fit TRBD1. Looked up from germline, CDR1 is LGHDT and CDR2 is YNNKEL (reference sequence). This CDR3 region has 17 residues. Losses at the gene ends were 4 bases for V and 0 bases for J; bases not matched to a gene: 10. CDR3 sequence reads: CASSRPKDRANQETQYF. The CDR3 DNA reads TGTGCCAGCAGCCGACCGAAGGACAGGGCGAACCAAGAGACCCAGTACTTC.

The V call is TRBV28, the J call TRBJ2-4, with 8 nucleotides matching TRBD2. The length of the CDR3 is 13 residues. V lost 6 bases to trimming and J lost 8 bases; unmatched junction nucleotides: 6. Germline-derived CDR1 and CDR2 are MDHEN and SYDVKM. The CDR3 here is CASSPTSGYIQYF. The CDR3 nucleotides read TGTGCCAGCAGCCCTACTAGCGGTTACATTCAGTACTTC.

The chain links TRBV10-1 to TRBJ2-7, with 8 bases identical to TRBD1. The length of the CDR3 is 15 residues. Germline trimming cut 7 bases from V and 4 bases from J; bases unmatched to any gene: 12. Germline assignment: CDR1 WNHNN and CDR2 SYGVQD (reference sequence). CDR3 coding DNA: TGCGCCAGCAATCCCAAGGGACAGGATGATTACGAGCAGTACTTC. Protein sequence: CASNPKGQDDYEQYF.

This chain links TRBV6-2 or TRBV6-3 with TRBJ1-2; no clear D gene. The CDR3 is 15 residues long. From germline, CDR1 is MNHEY and CDR2 SVGEGT. V lost 6 bases and J 4 bases, leaving 18 bases between the germline ends. The CDR3, as DNA: TGTGCCAGCAGCCCCAACGACGGGATGGTCTATGGCTACACCTTC. It codes for CASSPNDGMVYGYTF.

The rearrangement joins TRBV6-5 to TRBJ2-3, with a possible D match to TRBD2 (6 bases). V was cut by 3 bases and J by 5 bases, with 12 bases left in between. Germline loops: CDR1 MNHEY, CDR2 SVGAGI. The CDR3 has 14 residues. CDR3 residues: CASSYVGGRDTQYF. For the CDR3, the DNA is TGTGCCAGCAGTTATGTGGGAGGCCGAGATACGCAGTATTTT.

The rearrangement uses TRBV10-2 and TRBJ2-5; possibly TRBD2 for D (7 bases). The CDR3 spans 15 residues. The germline CDR1 and CDR2 sequences are WSHSY and SAAADI. Trimming removed 9 bases at V and 5 bases at J, with 22 bases between. As DNA, the CDR3 is TGCGCCAGTTATCCTTTGGGGGGGGGCCACGAGACCCAGTACTTC. Its translation: CASYPLGGGHETQYF.

This CDR3 reads CASGRGGAGQPQHF. CDR3 in DNA: TGTGCCAGCGGTAGGGGAGGGGCTGGGCAGCCCCAGCATTTT. The chain is built from TRBV6-5 and TRBJ1-5, with D perhaps matching TRBD1 (5 bases). Germline V gene data show CDR1 as MNHEY and CDR2 as SVGAGI. This CDR3 contains 14 residues. V lost 8 bases and J lost 7, with 18 bases in between.

The chain links TRBV10-3 to TRBJ1-3; 8 bases align to TRBD1. V lost 5 bases, J lost 5 bases, and 8 bases stayed unmatched. CDR1 and CDR2 (germline): ENHRY, SYGVKD. The length of the CDR3 is 15 residues. CDR3 amino acids: CAISLTGTGRNTIYF. The CDR3 DNA follows: TGTGCCATCAGTTTAACCGGGACAGGAAGAAACACCATATATTTT.

This chain uses TRBV30 with TRBJ1-1, with D perhaps TRBD1 (5 bases). This CDR3 contains 15 residues. V gave up 4 bases and J gave up 5 bases, with 20 bases separating them. From germline, CDR1 is GTSNPN and CDR2 SVGIG (reference sequence). The CDR3 coding sequence is TGTGCCTGGACATTTGGCGGGGCAGGGTGGACTGAAGCTTTCTTT. It encodes CAWTFGGAGWTEAFF.

This clone was detected only a few times. J is TRBJ1-5 and V is TRBV28; the D gene is possibly TRBD1 (5 bases). Per germline, CDR1 MDHEN and CDR2 SYDVKM. The CDR3 consists of 12 residues. With 3 bases removed from V and 7 bases from J, the gap between germline ends came to 7 bases. The CDR3 DNA follows: TGTGCCAGCAGTTTTGGGGCCCAGCCCCAGCATTTT. This encodes CASSFGAQPQHF.

CDR3 amino acids: CASSQGGTSFPQETQYF. The CDR3 DNA reads TGCGCCAGCAGCCAAGGGGGGACTAGCTTCCCCCAAGAGACCCAGTACTTC. This chain joins TRBV4-1 and TRBJ2-5; 9 positions match TRBD2. The CDR3 extends over 17 amino acids. With V trimmed by 1 base and J by 1 base, 7 bases remained unmatched. The V gene's germline CDR1 is MGHRA and CDR2 YSYEKL.

Concerning this clone itself: This specimen includes other DNA sequences encoding the same CDR3. This chain links TRBV5-6 with TRBJ2-3, with 12 bases lining up with TRBD2. V dropped 4 bases and J dropped 3; count of bases not matched to a gene: 3. The CDR3 loop spans 15 amino acids. CDR1 is SGHDT and CDR2 is YYEEEE in the germline V gene. The CDR3: CASSPGLAGTDTQYF. The CDR3 bases are TGTGCCAGCAGCCCTGGACTAGCGGGAACAGATACGCAGTATTTT.

V is TRBV2 and J is TRBJ2-5; D unclear. V was cut by 3 bases and J by 12 bases, with 11 bases left in between. The CDR3 spans 11 residues. Germline CDR1 reads SNHLY; CDR2 reads FYNNEI. DNA of the CDR3: TGTGCCAGCAGTGATAGAAGTCTGAAGTACTTC. As protein: CASSDRSLKYF.

The rearrangement joins TRBV7-2 to TRBJ1-2; no reliable D call. Between the trimmed V and J ends, which lost 1 base and 1 base, there was a span of 10 bases. In germline, CDR1 is SGHTA, CDR2 FQGNSA. CDR3 length equals 15 residues. CDR3 nucleotide sequence: TGTGCCAGCAGCTTAGGGCCCCGGGTTAACTATGGCTACACCTTC. It specifies CASSLGPRVNYGYTF.

This clone appeared once. The chain carries TRBV6-5 and TRBJ2-7; TRBD2 matches at 7 bases. The CDR3 covers 14 residues. The V segment lost 2 bases and the J segment 2 bases; nucleotides outside the gene matches: 3. Germline CDR1 MNHEY, CDR2 SVGAGI. The CDR3 coding sequence is TGTGCCAGCAGTTACGAGGGAGGGACCTACGAGCAGTACTTC. Residues: CASSYEGGTYEQYF.

The genes are TRBV9 and TRBJ2-3; no clear D. The CDR3 spans 14 residues. V shed 0 bases and J shed 3 bases, with 8 bases lying between them. Looked up from germline, CDR1 is SGDLS and CDR2 is YYNGEE. CDR3: CASSVVPVTDTQYF. CDR3 bases: TGTGCCAGCAGCGTAGTCCCCGTTACAGATACGCAGTATTTT.

This rearrangement joins TRBV7-6 to TRBJ2-2, with a tentative D call TRBD2 (5 bases). V lost 5 bases, J lost 4 bases, and 14 bases lay in between. This CDR3 is 15 amino acids long. Germline assignment: CDR1 SGHVS and CDR2 FNYEAQ. The CDR3 reads CASSQSGLGTGELFF. The CDR3, as DNA: TGTGCCAGCAGCCAAAGCGGTTTGGGCACCGGGGAGCTGTTTTTT.

Written as DNA, the CDR3 is TGTGCCAGCAGCCCCCTTCCTGCAACTAATGAAAAACTGTTTTTT. As protein: CASSPLPATNEKLFF. The rearrangement uses TRBV9 and TRBJ1-4, with D hard to call. V lost 4 bases and J 0 bases, leaving 10 bases between the germline ends. CDR1 and CDR2 from the germline V gene are SGDLS and YYNGEE. This CDR3 comprises 15 residues.

This sequence joins TRBV18 and TRBJ1-5; TRBD1 is a possible D gene (6 bases). This CDR3 spans 15 amino acids. Between the trimmed V and J ends, which lost 4 bases and 7 bases, there was a span of 17 bases. In germline, CDR1 is KGHSH, CDR2 LQKENI. CDR3 residues: CASSQRKQGNQPQHF. For the CDR3, the DNA is TGTGCCAGCTCACAACGAAAACAGGGAAACCAGCCCCAGCATTTT.

Points on this clone: A junction boundary mismatches the germline segment, possibly from a read error. The CDR3 spells CASSEAETGAGHF. CDR3 coding DNA: TGTGCCAGCAGTGAAGCGGAGACAGGGGCCGGGCACTTC. V is TRBV2 and J is TRBJ2-4; 8 bases line up with TRBD1. The CDR3 length is 13 residues. CDR1 SNHLY and CDR2 FYNNEI come from the germline V gene.

The chain carries TRBV5-1 and TRBJ2-1; D might be TRBD2 (5 bases). The CDR3 consists of 16 residues. Trimming shortened V by 4 bases and J by 3 bases, and 17 bases separated the two germline ends. The V gene's germline CDR1 is SGHRS and CDR2 YFSETQ. The CDR3 loop reads CASSRGLTEIYNEQFF. For the CDR3, the DNA is TGCGCCAGCAGCCGCGGGTTAACGGAAATCTACAATGAGCAGTTCTTC.

Worth noting for this clone: The identical CDR3 is also encoded by other nucleotide sequences in the sample. The CDR3 nucleotides read TGTGCCAGCAGTTACTCTGGCGGAGATCAGCCCCAGCATTTT. This sequence encodes CASSYSGGDQPQHF. The rearrangement links TRBV6-5 to TRBJ1-5; D is undetermined. The CDR3 runs to 14 residues. Trimming shortened V by 0 bases and J by 5 bases, and 8 bases separated the two germline ends. Germline loops: CDR1 MNHEY, CDR2 SVGAGI.

V gene TRBV7-2 combines with J gene TRBJ1-6, with 7 bases lining up with TRBD1. The V segment lost 5 bases and the J segment 7 bases; nucleotides outside the gene matches: 11. Germline V gene data show CDR1 as SGHTA and CDR2 as FQGNSA. This CDR3 region has 16 residues. The CDR3 DNA follows: TGTGCCAGCAGCGAACATTGGGGGGACAGAAATTCACCCCTCCACTTT. Translating it yields CASSEHWGDRNSPLHF.

The chain employs TRBV9 and TRBJ1-1; 7 positions agree with TRBD1. The trim removed 2 bases at V and 6 bases at J, leaving 13 bases unmatched. The CDR3 has 16 amino acids. Germline V lookup: CDR1 SGDLS, CDR2 YYNGEE. Written as DNA, the CDR3 is TGTGCCAGCAGCGTCGGGGGAATACAGGGGACCGCTGAAGCTTTCTTT. This encodes CASSVGGIQGTAEAFF.

V usage is TRBV10-3 and J usage is TRBJ1-2, with 8 positions matching TRBD1. Looked up from germline, CDR1 is ENHRY and CDR2 is SYGVKD. V was pared by 10 bases and J by 6 bases, with 4 bases of the junction left unmatched. The CDR3 contains 11 residues. CDR3: CASGTGDGYTF. CDR3 coding DNA: TGTGCCAGTGGGACAGGAGATGGCTACACCTTC.

This clone was recorded once. The chain carries TRBV9 and TRBJ1-2; possibly TRBD1 for D (6 bases). CDR3 length: 15 residues. The V and J ends lost 4 bases and 4 bases respectively, with 17 bases between them. Germline CDR1 is SGDLS and CDR2 is YYNGEE. The CDR3 loop reads CASSRGAGEGYGYTF. CDR3 in DNA: TGTGCCAGCAGCAGGGGTGCAGGGGAGGGCTATGGCTACACCTTC.

The chain recombines TRBV27 with TRBJ2-1, with D possibly being TRBD2 (5 bases). CDR1 is MNHEY, CDR2 SMNVEV, per germline (reference sequence). The CDR3 runs 15 residues. The V end was cut by 2 bases, the J end by 2 bases, with 10 bases between. For the CDR3, the DNA is TGTGCCAGCAGTTTAGGGAGCAAGCCCTACAATGAGCAGTTCTTC. Translating gives CASSLGSKPYNEQFF.

The chain carries TRBV4-1 and TRBJ1-4, with unresolved D. CDR1 is MGHRA and CDR2 is YSYEKL in the germline V gene. There are 14 residues in the CDR3. Trimming removed 0 bases from V and 8 bases from J, with 10 bases in between. The CDR3 DNA follows: TGCGCCAGCAGCCAAGATCTGGGCGCGGAAAAACTGTTTTTT. Encoded protein: CASSQDLGAEKLFF.

The V call is TRBV6-6, the J call TRBJ1-2; unclear D gene. Per germline, CDR1 MNHNY and CDR2 SVGAGI (reference sequence). V lost 0 bases, J lost 4 bases, and 9 bases lay in between. The CDR3 spans 14 residues. The CDR3 here is CASSYSAGFYGYTF. Written as DNA, the CDR3 is TGTGCCAGCAGTTACTCGGCGGGTTTCTATGGCTACACCTTC.

The V call is TRBV28, the J call TRBJ1-2; 7 bases match TRBD1. Germline V CDR1 and CDR2: MDHEN, SYDVKM. The J segment lost 4 bases and the V segment lost 5 bases, leaving 7 bases of the junction unmatched. This CDR3 has 14 residues. CDR3 coding DNA: TGTGCCAGCAGTGCGACAGGGATTGGCTATGGCTACACCTTC. Protein: CASSATGIGYGYTF.

CDR3 coding DNA: TGTGCCAGCAGCTTAGATGGGCGACAGGGGGCCTACAATGAGCAGTTCTTC. The encoded protein is CASSLDGRQGAYNEQFF. The chain links TRBV11-2 to TRBJ2-1, with 9 positions matching TRBD1. CDR3 length: 17 amino acids. V lost 0 bases, J lost 2 bases, and 5 bases stayed unmatched. Germline CDR1 is SGHAT and CDR2 is FQNNGV.